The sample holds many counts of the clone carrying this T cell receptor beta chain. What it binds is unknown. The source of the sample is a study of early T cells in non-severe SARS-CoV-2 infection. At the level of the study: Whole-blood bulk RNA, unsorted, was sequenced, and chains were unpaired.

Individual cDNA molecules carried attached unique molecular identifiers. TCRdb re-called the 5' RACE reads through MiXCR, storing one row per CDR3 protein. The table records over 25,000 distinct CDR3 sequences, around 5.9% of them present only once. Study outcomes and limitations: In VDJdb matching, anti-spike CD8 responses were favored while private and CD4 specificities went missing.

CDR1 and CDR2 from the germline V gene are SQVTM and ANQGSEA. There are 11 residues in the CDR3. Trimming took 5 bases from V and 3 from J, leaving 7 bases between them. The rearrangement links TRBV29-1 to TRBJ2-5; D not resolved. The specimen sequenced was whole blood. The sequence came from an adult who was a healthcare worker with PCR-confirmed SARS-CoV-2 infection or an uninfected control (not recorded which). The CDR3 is CSVRPEETQYF. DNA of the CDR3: TGCAGCGTTAGGCCAGAAGAGACCCAGTACTTC.